The 13 T cell receptor beta chains below were found in one sample sequenced in a study of regulatory and conventional T cells in RAG deficiency. The protocol was immunoSEQ multiplex PCR, while the TCRdb copy is restricted to in-frame clones and leaves out a portion. The profile covers roughly 3,000 clones, with 94% appearing a single time and approximately 7.7% taken by the ten largest. Regulatory T cells were sorted from blood as CD4+ CD25-high CD127-low cells. These same data were also listed under a study on regulatory T cells. That investigation notes: Amplification used 52 TRBV primers and 13 TRBJ primers.

The sample taken for sequencing was CD4+ Tregs sorted from blood. Every receptor here comes from a human donor in good health.

The rearrangement links TRBV30 to TRBJ2-3; 8 bases are shared with TRBD2. Germline assignment: CDR1 GTSNPN and CDR2 SVGIG (reference sequence). After removal of 4 bases from V and 0 bases from J, the junction contained 6 bases not matched to a gene. The CDR3 has 15 amino acids. The CDR3 sequence is CAWNTGGMSTDTQYF. The CDR3, as DNA: TGTGCCTGGAATACGGGGGGGATGAGCACAGATACGCAGTATTTT.

This chain links TRBV30 with TRBJ1-4, with a weak D call TRBD1 (5 bases). The CDR3 has 13 amino acids. The germline gives CDR1 GTSNPN, CDR2 SVGIG (reference sequence). Trimming cost V 8 bases and J 10 bases, with 20 bases left between them. Here the CDR3 reads CAGRGRTGGKLFF. The CDR3 bases are TGTGCCGGACGGGGACGGACGGGCGGAAAACTGTTTTTT.

The rearrangement joins TRBV6-6 to TRBJ1-1; D gene ambiguous. CDR3 size: 13 residues. Germline CDR1 MNHNY, CDR2 SVGAGI (reference sequence). Deletions cut 8 bases from V and 3 bases from J, with 13 bases between. For the CDR3, the DNA is TGTGCCAGCCACCTGACCACGGACACTGAAGCTTTCTTT. Encoded protein: CASHLTTDTEAFF.

J is TRBJ1-5 and V is TRBV6-1; D unclear. Trimming stripped 5 bases from V and 0 bases from J, with 8 bases between. This CDR3 comprises 14 residues. Germline V gene data show CDR1 as MNHNS and CDR2 as SASEGT. Here the CDR3 DNA reads TGTGCCAGCAGTTTTTGGTATAGCAATCAGCCCCAGCATTTT. This sequence encodes CASSFWYSNQPQHF.

V is TRBV19 and J is TRBJ2-3; D may be TRBD1 (5 bases). CDR3 size: 18 residues. Germline CDR1 is LNHDA and CDR2 is SQIVND (reference sequence). V shed 7 bases and J shed 0 bases, with 23 bases lying between them. CDR3 coding DNA: TGTGCCAGTAATCTTGGAACAGGAGAAATCACTAGCACAGATACGCAGTATTTT. This encodes CASNLGTGEITSTDTQYF.

The chain employs TRBV30 and TRBJ2-3, with 9 bases fitting TRBD2. The V segment lost 2 bases and the J segment 6 bases; nucleotides outside the gene matches: 9. The CDR3 is made up of 15 amino acids. Germline assignment: CDR1 GTSNPN and CDR2 SVGIG (reference sequence). The CDR3 sequence: CAWSTGLAGPDTQYF. As DNA, the CDR3 is TGTGCCTGGAGTACGGGACTAGCTGGTCCCGATACGCAGTATTTT. The full variable domain, with the rest looked up from reference TRBV30 and TRBJ2-3, is SQTIHQWPATLVQPVGSPLSLECTVEGTSNPNLYWYRQAAGRGLQLLFYSVGIGQISSEVPQNLSASRPQDRQFILSSKKLLLSDSGFYLCAWSTGLAGPDTQYFGPGTRLTVL.

The rearrangement uses TRBV28 and TRBJ1-3; D is perhaps TRBD1 (6 bases). V lost 7 bases, J lost 4 bases, and 20 bases lay in between. The CDR3 is 16 residues long. Germline V gene sequence: CDR1 MDHEN, CDR2 SYDVKM. CDR3 DNA: TGTGCCAGCACCGGAGGGGGGGGGCTGGAGGGAAACACCATATATTTT. Translation gives CASTGGGGLEGNTIYF.

In this sample, this clone turned up a few times. The J gene is TRBJ1-6, the V gene TRBV19; D unresolved. Trimming pared 1 base from V and 9 bases from J, leaving 13 bases between. The CDR3 consists of 15 residues. Germline V gene data show CDR1 as LNHDA and CDR2 as SQIVND (reference sequence). The CDR3 coding sequence is TGTGCCAGTAGTATAGCGGGCAGGATCGGTTCACCCCTCCACTTT. This sequence encodes CASSIAGRIGSPLHF.

The V and J genes are TRBV5-8 and TRBJ2-7; perhaps TRBD1 as D (6 bases). Germline V gene sequence: CDR1 SGHTS, CDR2 YDEGEE. This CDR3 has 13 amino acids. Trimming took 4 bases from V and 2 from J, leaving 10 bases between them. The CDR3, as DNA: TGTGCCAGCAGCCTGGGGGACACCTACGAGCAGTACTTC. Encoded protein: CASSLGDTYEQYF. The entire variable domain, with the rest obtained from reference TRBV5-8 and TRBJ2-7, is as follows: EAGVTQSPTHLIKTRGQQATLRCSPISGHTSVYWYQQALGLGLQFLLWYDEGEERNRGNFPPRFSGRQFPNYSSELNVNALELEDSALYLCASSLGDTYEQYFGPGTRLTVT.

The chain employs TRBV2 and TRBJ2-5; 9 nucleotides match TRBD1. CDR1 is SNHLY, CDR2 FYNNEI, per germline. V lost 3 bases and J lost 6; bases outside the gene matches: 8. This CDR3 spans 15 amino acids. CDR3 sequence: CASSDLVGQGQTQYF. Here the CDR3 DNA reads TGTGCCAGCAGTGACCTTGTGGGACAGGGCCAGACCCAGTACTTC.

The chain joins TRBV7-2 to TRBJ2-2; D unclear. The germline gives CDR1 SGHTA, CDR2 FQGNSA. This CDR3 comprises 13 residues. V lost 1 base and J lost 9, with 9 bases in between. The CDR3 sequence: CASSLGLLRELFF. As DNA, the CDR3 is TGTGCCAGCAGCTTAGGGCTCCTGAGGGAGCTGTTTTTT.

This rearrangement joins TRBV27 to TRBJ2-1, with D hard to call. The V gene's germline CDR1 is MNHEY and CDR2 SMNVEV (reference sequence). V lost 1 base and J lost 7, with 8 bases in between. This CDR3 has 13 amino acids. The CDR3 reads CASSLFLGNEQFF. Here the CDR3 DNA reads TGTGCCAGCAGTTTATTTCTGGGGAATGAGCAGTTCTTC.

V is TRBV6-1 and J is TRBJ1-5, with D perhaps TRBD1 (5 bases). Looked up from germline, CDR1 is MNHNS and CDR2 is SASEGT. The length of the CDR3 is 15 residues. The V and J ends lost 4 bases and 0 bases respectively, with 10 bases between them. CDR3 amino acids: CASSGGLYSNQPQHF. The CDR3 DNA sequence: TGTGCCAGCAGTGGGGGACTGTATAGCAATCAGCCCCAGCATTTT.